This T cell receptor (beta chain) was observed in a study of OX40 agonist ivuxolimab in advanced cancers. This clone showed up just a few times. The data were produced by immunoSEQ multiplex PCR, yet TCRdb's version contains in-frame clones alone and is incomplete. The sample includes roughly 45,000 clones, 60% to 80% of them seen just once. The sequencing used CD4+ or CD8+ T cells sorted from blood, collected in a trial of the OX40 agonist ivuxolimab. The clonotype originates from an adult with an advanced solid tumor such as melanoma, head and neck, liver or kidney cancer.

The CDR3 DNA is TGTGCCAGCAGTTTCGGGGGAAAACTGTTTTTT. Translation gives CASSFGGKLFF. This chain connects TRBV27 to TRBJ1-4; the D gene is possibly TRBD1 (5 bases). The CDR3 has 11 amino acids. Germline V lookup: CDR1 MNHEY, CDR2 SMNVEV (reference sequence). V dropped 3 bases and J dropped 10 bases, with 6 bases sitting between them.